These T cell receptor beta chains were read from a single sample in a study of identical twins. Using its own MiXCR run on the 5' RACE reads, TCRdb lists one record per CDR3 protein. The sample has about 530,000 distinct CDR3 sequences, roughly 15% seen once. The sample was also linked to a second study, of yellow fever vaccine responses in identical twins.

Sequencing was done on a sample of CD4+ T cells sorted from blood. The receptor source for this set is a woman aged 18-35 years in good health. The CDR3 runs from the conserved cysteine through the conserved F or W.

j_call,v_call,cdr3_aa
TRBJ2-6,TRBV7-9,CASSPTRVSGANVLTF
TRBJ2-5,TRBV2,CASSGGTSGVRQETQYF
TRBJ2-1,TRBV7-8,CASSHGGTRINEQFF
TRBJ2-2,TRBV27,CASSTRTGGFGTGELFF
TRBJ2-3,TRBV7-9,CASSLVHGATQYF
TRBJ1-1,TRBV5-5,CASSSRVDKNTEAFF
TRBJ2-5,TRBV2,CASSEAVVSPEDF
TRBJ1-2,TRBV20-1,CSAELTVGYGYTF
TRBJ2-6,TRBV20-1,CSASGQGAPGANVLTF
TRBJ2-7,TRBV24-1,CATSVRYEQYF
TRBJ2-7,TRBV7-2,CASSRTGTEAYEQYF
TRBJ2-3,TRBV4-1,CASSQGDRDADTQYF
TRBJ2-5,TRBV6-1,CASTENGGRETQYF